The 25 T cell receptor beta chains below all came from one sample that was sequenced in a study of T cell responses to AZD1222 COVID-19 vaccine. Libraries were prepared by immunoSEQ multiplex PCR; TCRdb keeps only in-frame clonotypes and omits some of them. This table has approximately 73,000 clones, 84% appearing once. Sequences were derived from peripheral blood, sampled on day 0 of AZD1222 vaccination. These TCRs come from an adult in good health.

The chain recombines TRBV4-1 with TRBJ1-4; D is uncertain. In germline, CDR1 is MGHRA, CDR2 YSYEKL. V was cut by 4 bases and J by 3 bases, with 12 bases left in between. This CDR3 region has 15 residues. The CDR3 loop reads CASSLLPGANEKLFF. CDR3 sequence (DNA): TGCGCCAGCAGCCTCCTACCCGGGGCTAATGAAAAACTGTTTTTT.

This sequence joins TRBV5-8 and TRBJ1-6; TRBD1 matches at 8 bases. From germline, CDR1 is SGHTS and CDR2 YDEGEE. The CDR3 covers 15 residues. Unmatched junction bases numbered 8, after V lost 0 bases and J lost 12 bases. CDR3 in amino acids: CASSLGGTGQRPLHF. CDR3 DNA sequence: TGTGCCAGCAGCTTGGGGGGGACAGGCCAACGACCCCTCCACTTT.

This clone has just a few counts. The V gene is TRBV18, the J gene TRBJ1-4; no definite D call. V was cut by 8 bases and J by 0 bases, with 7 bases left in between. The CDR3 covers 13 residues. Germline lookup yields CDR1 KGHSH and CDR2 LQKENI. DNA of the CDR3: TGTGCCAGCCAACAAACAACTAATGAAAAACTGTTTTTT. Its translation: CASQQTTNEKLFF.

This clone appeared a single time. This sequence joins TRBV2 and TRBJ2-5; 10 bases align to TRBD1. The CDR3 extends over 15 amino acids. J lost 5 bases, V lost 5 bases, and 8 bases had no gene match. The germline V gene encodes CDR1 SNHLY and CDR2 FYNNEI. This CDR3 is CASSRRGTGEETQYF. As DNA, the CDR3 is TGTGCCAGCAGTCGAAGAGGGACAGGGGAGGAGACCCAGTACTTC.

V and J are TRBV27 and TRBJ1-6; maybe TRBD1 (6 bases). The CDR3 extends over 19 amino acids. Germline V CDR1 and CDR2: MNHEY, SMNVEV (reference sequence). V was shortened by 0 bases and J by 9 bases, with 24 bases between the two germline ends. CDR3 bases: TGTGCCAGCAGTTTATCGACTTGGGACATGAACGACTGGGGTTCACCCCTCCACTTT. Translated: CASSLSTWDMNDWGSPLHF.

The rearrangement uses TRBV6-5 and TRBJ1-1, with TRBD1 matching over 8 bases. Germline CDR1 is MNHEY and CDR2 is SVGAGI. This CDR3 contains 13 residues. V shed 7 bases, J shed 5 bases, and the junction held 6 bases outside the gene matches. The CDR3 sequence: CASNGQGFTEAFF. Written as DNA, the CDR3 is TGTGCCAGCAACGGACAGGGATTTACTGAAGCTTTCTTT.

V usage is TRBV6-5 and J usage is TRBJ1-2; weak D call: TRBD1 (5 bases). This CDR3 is 14 amino acids long. Germline loops: CDR1 MNHEY, CDR2 SVGAGI. Trimming removed 8 bases from V and 4 bases from J, with 17 bases in between. Here the CDR3 DNA reads TGTGCCAGCCCTCCGAACGGGGGGGTCTATGGCTACACCTTC. Translating it yields CASPPNGGVYGYTF.

The gene calls are TRBV5-1 and TRBJ2-7; TRBD2 aligns across 13 bases. Trimming cost V 6 bases and J 2 bases; bases outside gene matches: 5. The CDR3 extends over 15 amino acids. Germline V gene sequence: CDR1 SGHRS, CDR2 YFSETQ. CDR3 coding DNA: TGCGCCAGCACCATGACTAGCGGGGGGACCTACGAGCAGTACTTC. This codes for CASTMTSGGTYEQYF.

In its sample, this clone was seen once. The V gene is TRBV11-2, the J gene TRBJ1-3; D is ambiguous. Germline CDR1 SGHAT, CDR2 FQNNGV. CDR3 length: 15 amino acids. V was shortened by 4 bases and J by 3 bases, with 13 bases between the two germline ends. The DNA of the CDR3 is TGTGCCAGCAGCTCGCTGGGGAGGCGTGGAAACACCATATATTTT. Protein product: CASSSLGRRGNTIYF.

This clone has only a few counts. This chain connects TRBV2 to TRBJ2-5, with D possibly called TRBD1 or TRBD2 (5 bases each). The CDR3 runs 14 residues. The germline gives CDR1 SNHLY, CDR2 FYNNEI. The V end lost 6 bases, the J end lost 3 bases, and 14 bases lay between the germline ends. The CDR3 coding sequence is TGTGCCAGCAGAGAGACCGGGACGGAAGAGACCCAGTACTTC. This gives the protein CASRETGTEETQYF.

The chain uses TRBV10-1 and TRBJ1-5; no firm D call. This CDR3 has 15 amino acids. The V and J ends lost 2 bases and 0 bases respectively, with 8 bases between them. Germline values: CDR1 WNHNN, CDR2 SYGVQD (reference sequence). CDR3 residues: CASSEQVHSNQPQHF. The CDR3 coding sequence is TGCGCCAGCAGTGAGCAGGTACATAGCAATCAGCCCCAGCATTTT.

The V and J genes are TRBV19 and TRBJ2-1; 7 bases map to TRBD2. Germline trimming cut 4 bases from V and 6 bases from J; bases unmatched to any gene: 9. Germline values: CDR1 LNHDA, CDR2 SQIVND (reference sequence). The CDR3 extends over 15 amino acids. In DNA form, the CDR3 reads TGTGCCAGTAGTACCCCTTCAGGGACTACCAATGAGCAGTTCTTC. Translating gives CASSTPSGTTNEQFF.

The rearrangement uses TRBV1 and TRBJ2-7; the table's D call of TRBD1 was not tested on the DNA. TRBV1 is classified as a pseudogene. CDR3 length: 16 amino acids. The CDR3 bases are TGCACCAGCAGCCCAACCTCGACAGGGTGCTCCTACGAGCAGTACTTC. Protein sequence: CTSSPTSTGCSYEQYF.

The J gene is TRBJ1-5, the V gene TRBV28, with no clear D. In germline, CDR1 is MDHEN, CDR2 SYDVKM. V gave up 3 bases and J gave up 4 bases, with 10 bases separating them. The CDR3 sequence is 14 residues long. The CDR3 here is CASSLLGRNQPQHF. CDR3 bases: TGTGCCAGCAGTTTGCTGGGTAGAAATCAGCCCCAGCATTTT.

This chain uses TRBV28 with TRBJ1-3; tentatively, D is TRBD1 (5 bases). The V and J ends lost 5 bases and 2 bases respectively, with 19 bases between them. This CDR3 has 17 amino acids. Germline V lookup: CDR1 MDHEN, CDR2 SYDVKM. The CDR3 here is CASSGAGTPSPGNTIYF. CDR3 DNA: TGTGCCAGCAGTGGCGCCGGGACCCCAAGCCCTGGAAACACCATATATTTT.

This chain uses TRBV5-6 with TRBJ2-2, with 10 positions matching TRBD2. With 5 bases clipped from V and 4 bases from J, the junction kept 11 bases outside the gene matches. Looked up from germline, CDR1 is SGHDT and CDR2 is YYEEEE. CDR3 size: 17 residues. The CDR3 spells CASSPRAGGLTTGELFF. In DNA, the CDR3 is TGTGCCAGCAGTCCCCGAGCGGGGGGGCTGACCACCGGGGAGCTGTTTTTT.

The chain uses TRBV5-4 and TRBJ1-4; 7 bases fit TRBD1. The CDR3 sequence is 14 residues long. The germline gives CDR1 SGHNT, CDR2 YYREEE (reference sequence). J lost 6 bases, V lost 4 bases, and 6 bases had no gene match. The DNA for the CDR3 is TGTGCCAGCAGCAAACAGGGGATCGATGAAAAACTGTTTTTT. Its translation is CASSKQGIDEKLFF.

V usage is TRBV12-3 or TRBV12-4 and J usage is TRBJ2-3; D call uncertain. V dropped 5 bases and J dropped 1 base, with 4 bases sitting between them. The CDR3 sequence is 12 residues long. The CDR3 loop reads CASSTGTDTQYF. CDR3 nucleotides: TGTGCCAGCAGTACGGGCACAGATACGCAGTATTTT.

The chain links TRBV10-3 to TRBJ2-6, with TRBD1 matching 9 bases. The CDR3 has 17 residues. Unmatched junction bases numbered 9, after V lost 5 bases and J lost 4 bases. The V gene's germline CDR1 is ENHRY and CDR2 SYGVKD. The CDR3 loop reads CAISSGTGSIGANVLTF. DNA of the CDR3: TGTGCCATCAGTTCCGGGACAGGGAGCATAGGGGCCAACGTCCTGACTTTC.

The chain links TRBV18 to TRBJ1-2; 7 bases map to TRBD1. Germline CDR1 is KGHSH and CDR2 is LQKENI. This CDR3 has 14 residues. V lost 1 base and J lost 5; bases outside the gene matches: 4. CDR3 DNA sequence: TGTGCCAGCTCACCACGACAGGGCGGGTATGGCTACACCTTC. Amino acid sequence: CASSPRQGGYGYTF.

This CDR3 reads CASSYFTQETQYF. The CDR3 DNA sequence: TGTGCCAGCAGTTACTTTACCCAAGAGACCCAGTACTTC. V and J are TRBV6-2 or TRBV6-3 and TRBJ2-5; D not certain. This CDR3 is built from 13 residues. Trimming took off 1 base at V and 1 base at J, with 4 bases between the two ends. Germline loops: CDR1 MNHEY, CDR2 SVGEGT.

This clone has only one observation. The chain uses TRBV7-3 and TRBJ1-5; possibly TRBD1 for D (5 bases). CDR3 length: 13 amino acids. V lost 2 bases and J lost 6, with 8 bases in between. Germline V lookup: CDR1 SGHTA, CDR2 FQGTGA. The CDR3 DNA reads as TGTGCCAGCAGCTTAGACGGGGCTCAGCCCCAGCATTTT. This sequence encodes CASSLDGAQPQHF.

The chain employs TRBV5-1 and TRBJ1-6; a weak D match, TRBD1 (5 bases). Trimming removed 0 bases at V and 9 bases at J, with 10 bases between. The CDR3 is 14 residues long. Germline V gene sequence: CDR1 SGHRS, CDR2 YFSETQ. CDR3: CASSLDPGISPLHF. As DNA, the CDR3 is TGCGCCAGCAGCTTGGACCCAGGGATTTCACCCCTCCACTTT.

The CDR3 protein is CASSHATPRGTNYGYTF. The CDR3 DNA is TGCGCCAGCAGCCACGCGACCCCGCGGGGGACGAACTATGGCTACACCTTC. This sequence joins TRBV4-1 and TRBJ1-2; tentative D call: TRBD1 (5 bases). Trimming shortened V by 3 bases and J by 2 bases, and 19 bases separated the two germline ends. Germline lookup yields CDR1 MGHRA and CDR2 YSYEKL. CDR3 size: 17 residues.

This chain connects TRBV7-9 to TRBJ1-2; D gene unclear. Trimming removed 1 base from V and 0 bases from J, with 12 bases in between. The CDR3 totals 16 residues. In germline, CDR1 is SEHNR, CDR2 FQNEAQ (reference sequence). CDR3 amino acids: CASSLEVGQPNYGYTF. DNA of the CDR3: TGTGCCAGCAGCTTAGAGGTAGGGCAGCCTAACTATGGCTACACCTTC.